This TCR beta chain was observed in a study of cytomegalovirus exposure and HLA in healthy donors. Across the whole study: One earlier analysis, a look at 150 million to 200 million T cells, found some 120 million unique TCR beta sequences. Whole-study findings and limits: Analyzed later, association rates of TCRs varied across HLA loci, with DRB1 most and HLA-C fewest.

Germline CDR1 reads LGHNA; CDR2 reads YNFKEQ. The CDR3 is 15 amino acids. The trim removed 4 bases at V and 11 bases at J, leaving 9 bases unmatched. In the case of this clone: Its antigen remains unknown.

PCR was performed using 60 Vbeta and 13 Jbeta primers. Per the authors' pipeline: There were some 87 million unique TCR beta chains by a later count, and about 12 million of them were shared. Assay used: immunoSEQ multiplex PCR; TCRdb lists only in-frame clones, some missing. That table is the source of V, J and clone size, and D and trimming were worked out from the DNA. Reported are approximately 110,000 clones; the ten largest clones contain 3% to 4.5%. V usage is TRBV4-2 and J usage is TRBJ2-1, with 12 bases lining up with TRBD1. The sequencing sample was made of PBMCs. The source of this sequence is a man aged 18 to 35 in good health and CMV-seronegative. CDR3 protein: CASSPPGQGAGKQFF. CDR3 bases: TGTGCCAGCAGCCCTCCGGGACAGGGGGCTGGAAAGCAGTTCTTC.